This T cell receptor (beta chain) was retrieved from a study of blood T cell repertoires in COVID-19. In the authors' methods: Amplified reference gene primers provided the basis for estimating nucleated cell counts. Some clones are missing from TCRdb's copy, which holds only in-frame ones; the method was immunoSEQ multiplex PCR. The D gene and trimming were derived from the DNA, and the V and J assignments and clone size from that table. Seen here are 60,000 to 95,000 clones, 90% observed once, and the top ten hold about a sixth. CDR3 size: 18 residues. J gave up 3 bases and V 1 base, and 11 bases lay outside the gene matches. Per germline, CDR1 SGHRS and CDR2 YFSETQ.

This TCR came from a woman older than 75 with active or convalescent COVID-19. Sample: peripheral blood. V usage is TRBV5-1 and J usage is TRBJ2-5, with TRBD1 matching over 11 bases. CDR3 DNA sequence: TGCGCCAGCAGCTTGTCTTCGGGACAGGGGGGTCGCAAAGAGACCCAGTACTTC. Protein sequence: CASSLSSGQGGRKETQYF.